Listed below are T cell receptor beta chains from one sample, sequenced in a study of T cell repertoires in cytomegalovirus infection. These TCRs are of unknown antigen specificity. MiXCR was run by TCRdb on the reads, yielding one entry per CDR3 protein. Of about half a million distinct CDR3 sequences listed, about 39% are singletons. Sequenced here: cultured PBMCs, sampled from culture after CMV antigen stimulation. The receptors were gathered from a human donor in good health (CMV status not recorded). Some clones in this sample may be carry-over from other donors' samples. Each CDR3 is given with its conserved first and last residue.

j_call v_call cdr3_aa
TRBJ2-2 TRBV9 CASTPTGVGGELFF
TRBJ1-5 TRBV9 CASSVGGGLSNQPQHF
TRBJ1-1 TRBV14 CASSQFSRSNTEAFF
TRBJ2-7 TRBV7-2 CASSRFRSQEAYEQYF
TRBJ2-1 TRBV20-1 CSATSPGVRYNEQFF
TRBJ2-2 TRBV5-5 CASSFGGLTGELFF
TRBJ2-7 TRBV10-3 CAIGGTASYEQYF
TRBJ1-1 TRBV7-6 CASSTPGQVMNTEAFF
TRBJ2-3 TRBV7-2 CASSLGTGVTDTQYF
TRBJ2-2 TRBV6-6 CASSLDRGRGTGELFF
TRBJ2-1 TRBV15 CATSRGLAENNEQFF
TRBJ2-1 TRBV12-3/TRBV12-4 CASSSLAGLYNEQFF
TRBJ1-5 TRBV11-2 CASSLFIGPPQHF
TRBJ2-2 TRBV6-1 CASKLSGTGELFF
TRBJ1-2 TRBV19 CASSTGTGINYGYTF
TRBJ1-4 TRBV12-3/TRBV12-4 CASSPGHWGEKLFF
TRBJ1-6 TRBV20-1 CSAREWGPLTPFTFNSPLHF
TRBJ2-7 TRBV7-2 CASSLIRSSYEQYF
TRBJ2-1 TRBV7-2 CASTPPSGGGDEQFF
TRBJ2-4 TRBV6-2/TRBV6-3 CASSPTEFFENIQYF
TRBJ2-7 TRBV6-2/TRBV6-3 CASSWGVRSSYEQYF
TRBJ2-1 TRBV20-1 CSARDPGLAIGNEQFF
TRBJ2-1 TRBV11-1 CASMGQPPNEQFF
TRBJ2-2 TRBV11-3 CASSRTSGGNTGELFF
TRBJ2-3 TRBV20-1 CSARLARTDTQYF
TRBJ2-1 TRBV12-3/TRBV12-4 CASSFTLGQGGYNEQFF
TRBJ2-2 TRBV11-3 CASSLAAGKGELFF
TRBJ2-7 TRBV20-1 CSARSPGRGLYEQYF
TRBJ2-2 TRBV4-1 CASRQILVARPNTGELFF
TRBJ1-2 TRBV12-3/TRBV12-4 CASSPRTGLGSGLYGYTF
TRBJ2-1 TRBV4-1 CASSPGRTYNEQFF
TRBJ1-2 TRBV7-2 CASSLQTPDGYTF
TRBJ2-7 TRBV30 CAWSTPRTSGIYEQYF
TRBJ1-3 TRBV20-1 CSAGGGGGNTIYF
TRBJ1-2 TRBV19 CASSIDREYGYTF
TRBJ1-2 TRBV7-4 CASSVAGTAYGYTF
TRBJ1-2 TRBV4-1 CASSQEPGNHYGYTF
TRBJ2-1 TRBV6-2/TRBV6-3 CASSLTRGGQGGRDEQFF
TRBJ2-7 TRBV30 CAWSVRWEWSYEQYF
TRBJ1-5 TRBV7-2 CASSLAGGGGGNQPQHF
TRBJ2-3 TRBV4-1 CASSQDPGNTQYF
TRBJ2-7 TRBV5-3 CASSFRGFGEQYF
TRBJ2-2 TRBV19 CASQAAHGGELFF
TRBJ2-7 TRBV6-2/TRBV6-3 CATRAAYRGSSYEQYF
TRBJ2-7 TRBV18 CASSPTTGTASYEQYF
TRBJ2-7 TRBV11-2 CASSFSPRAYEQYF
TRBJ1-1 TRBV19 CASKLGENTEAFF
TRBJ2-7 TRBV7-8 CASSLRAVVYEQYF
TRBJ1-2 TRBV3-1 CASSQDGSGGYTF
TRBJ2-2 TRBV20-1 CSASLGNTGELFF
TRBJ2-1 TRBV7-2 CASSPVREPRNEQFF
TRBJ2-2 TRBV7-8 CASSFLAGEGTGELFF
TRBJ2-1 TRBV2 CASRDLAGGLYNEQFF
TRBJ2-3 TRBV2 CASSEGTKQYF
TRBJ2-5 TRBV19 CASSTTNRALGQETQYF